Included here is one T cell receptor (beta chain) sequence, with context. Its antigen is undetermined. TCR beta cDNA was prepared out of approximately 500 ng total RNA by means of a constant-region primer. TCR beta libraries came from three nested multiplex PCR rounds using slightly modified ARM-PCR. Both of the initial two PCR rounds ran for about 11 cycles and employed TRBV1-TRBV30 forward primers alongside a C-beta reverse primer. TCRdb re-derived calls from the multiplex PCR reads in MiXCR, one entry per CDR3 protein. The sample consists of approximately 53,000 distinct CDR3 sequences, over 65% of them appearing once. Looked up from germline, CDR1 is ENHRY and CDR2 is SYGVKD. The ends lost 9 bases at V and 5 bases at J; junction bases unmatched: 12. This CDR3 comprises 14 residues. The data were obtained in a study of tumor-infiltrating lymphocytes in primary liver carcinoma. DNA and RNA were both co-extracted from approximately 20-30 mg of bulk tissue that had not been sorted.

Study-wide results and limits: Tumor-blood pairs (like tumor-adjacent pairs) overlapped less than tumor region pairs did.

The chain carries TRBV10-3 and TRBJ1-2; 7 nucleotides align to TRBD1. The TCR originated in a man between 40 and 49 years old with primary liver carcinoma and hepatitis B virus infection. Input material: liver tumor tissue from sampling region 5. Subset meaning: tumor region T5, tumor centre. This CDR3 is CAMTETVTGYGYTF. The CDR3 bases are TGTGCCATGACTGAAACCGTGACAGGGTATGGCTACACCTTC.